This TCR beta chain was captured in a study of blood T cell repertoires in COVID-19. At the level of the study: Samples of COVID-19 (acute and convalescent) were obtained from the United States, Italy and Spain. PBMCs, B-cell-depleted T cells, or T cells provided the cDNA or gDNA that made up the material.

Germline loops: CDR1 SEHNR, CDR2 FQNEAQ (reference sequence). The J segment lost 5 bases and the V segment lost 5 bases, leaving 8 bases of the junction unmatched. This CDR3 is 16 amino acids long. This clone was seen a single time. In the source study's methods: From reference gene primer amplification, estimates of nucleated cell counts were derived. Using immunoSEQ multiplex PCR, the repertoire was profiled, and TCRdb retains in-frame clones only, with some absent. That table gives V, J and clone size, and the DNA gave D and trimming. This repertoire shows roughly 240,000 clones, about 82% found once; its top ten account for roughly 2%.

The chain carries TRBV7-9 and TRBJ2-5; 13 positions match TRBD2. This receptor was taken from a woman between 50 and 59 years old who had recovered from COVID-19. Sequenced input: PBMCs or T cells enriched from blood (not recorded which). The CDR3 nucleotides read TGTGCCAGCAGCGATCCGGGACTAGCGGGACTGGAGACCCAGTACTTC. This encodes CASSDPGLAGLETQYF.